This T cell receptor (beta chain) was observed in a study of blood T cells in healthy people across ages. Trimming shortened V by 8 bases and J by 3 bases, and 10 bases separated the two germline ends. Germline CDR1 is MDHEN and CDR2 is SYDVKM. The CDR3 extends over 12 amino acids. Then a second PCR, running roughly 7 to 11 cycles, was carried out with a sample-barcoded 5' primer and a J-beta primer mix. Every sample returned 2.5 million or more CDR3-containing paired-end reads. TCRdb independently ran MiXCR on the 5' RACE reads; one entry per CDR3 protein. The sample records hundreds of thousands of distinct CDR3 sequences, about 42% being singletons. Study outcomes and limitations: Long-lived donors carried more naive CD4+ cells and greater diversity than aged donors. Across samples, TCR beta diversity tracked strongly with naive T cell percentage.

To note about this clonotype: Its antigen is undetermined.

V usage is TRBV28 and J usage is TRBJ1-2, with D unclear. The sequence came from a woman aged 55-69 years in good health. The material sequenced was blood. The CDR3, as DNA: TGTGCCAGCGGTGGCAGACACTATGGCTACACCTTC. Translating it yields CASGGRHYGYTF.